Given below is one T cell receptor beta chain in context. Its cognate antigen is unknown. The data belong to a study of cytomegalovirus exposure and HLA in healthy donors. Study-level results: A few of the chains that were CMV-associated were confirmed in vitro to be specific for CMV antigens. Most TCR sequences were uncommon, yet certain public TCRs appeared in many donors.

The PCR used 60 Vbeta and 13 Jbeta primers. Authors' analysis steps: Counted up in a later analysis, unique TCR beta chains came to 60 million to 95 million, with roughly 11 million shared. Profiled with immunoSEQ multiplex PCR; TCRdb holds only in-frame clones, not every one. The DNA was the basis for D and trimming; V, J and clone size are from that table. The data contain 100,000 to 150,000 clones, about three quarters of them seen just once; the ten biggest clones take up roughly 3.1%. V lost 4 bases, J lost 6 bases, and 7 bases lay in between. The germline V gene has CDR1 SGHTA and CDR2 FQGNSA. This CDR3 region has 12 residues.

This receptor was obtained from a man aged 30 to 45 in good health and CMV-seronegative. The chain combines TRBV7-2 with TRBJ1-5, with unresolved D. Sequencing input: PBMCs. The CDR3 DNA is TGTGCCAGCAGCTCCCGGGGTCAGCCCCAGCATTTT. Its protein is CASSSRGQPQHF.